One and the same sample provided the 6 T cell receptor beta chains below, sequenced in a study of long-term antiretroviral therapy in people with HIV. Investigators performed immunoSEQ version v3.0 at survey level. The assay was immunoSEQ multiplex PCR, and TCRdb's table has in-frame clones only and misses some. The table lists about 28,000 clones, over 70% of them singletons, with roughly a tenth in the top ten. Sample: unsorted PBMCs, taken around 2.8 years after starting antiretroviral therapy. Source of these receptors: a man in his thirties or forties with HIV.

This rearrangement joins TRBV19 to TRBJ2-1; TRBD2 aligns across 7 bases. CDR3 length: 14 amino acids. V gave up 8 bases and J gave up 5 bases; unmatched junction bases: 9. Germline V gene lookup returns CDR1 LNHDA and CDR2 SQIVND (reference sequence). The DNA of the CDR3 is TGTGCCAGTGGGGAAGTAGCGGGCCACAATGAGCAGTTCTTC. Translating gives CASGEVAGHNEQFF.

This clone occurred a few times. The rearrangement links TRBV4-2 to TRBJ2-2; TRBD1 matches at 8 bases. This CDR3 comprises 14 residues. Germline V gene lookup returns CDR1 LGHNA and CDR2 YNFKEQ. V dropped 4 bases and J dropped 5; count of bases not matched to a gene: 3. CDR3 loop: CASSPGGGTGELFF. CDR3 nucleotide sequence: TGTGCCAGCAGCCCAGGGGGCGGAACCGGGGAGCTGTTTTTT.

This chain links TRBV6-6 with TRBJ2-2; no clear D. Germline loops: CDR1 MNHNY, CDR2 SVGAGI (reference sequence). The CDR3 totals 15 residues. Trimming left V 5 bases short and J 4 bases short, with 14 bases between. The CDR3 DNA follows: TGTGCCAGCAGTGGCCCTCAAGTCACCACCGGGGAGCTGTTTTTT. This gives the protein CASSGPQVTTGELFF.

This chain links TRBV30 with TRBJ1-1; possibly TRBD1 for D (6 bases). The CDR3 sequence is 17 residues long. Germline lookup yields CDR1 GTSNPN and CDR2 SVGIG (reference sequence). Trimming took off 5 bases at V and 1 base at J, with 23 bases between the two ends. CDR3 nucleotide sequence: TGTGCCTGGCGCAAGGGGACATCCGTTTTCCCGAACACTGAAGCTTTCTTT. Translated, it gives CAWRKGTSVFPNTEAFF.

The chain is built from TRBV5-1 and TRBJ2-6; D is possibly TRBD2 (6 bases). Trimming took off 0 bases at V and 1 base at J, with 17 bases between the two ends. Germline loops: CDR1 SGHRS, CDR2 YFSETQ. The CDR3 sequence is 19 residues long. CDR3 sequence: CASSLAGRGLGSGANVLTF. For the CDR3, the DNA is TGCGCCAGCAGCTTGGCAGGGCGGGGCTTGGGATCTGGGGCCAACGTCCTGACTTTC. The full variable domain, completed using reference TRBV5-1 and TRBJ2-6, is KAGVTQTPRYLIKTRGQQVTLSCSPISGHRSVSWYQQTPGQGLQFLFEYFSETQRNKGNFPGRFSGRQFSNSRSEMNVSTLELGDSALYLCASSLAGRGLGSGANVLTFGAGSRLTVL.

The J gene is TRBJ2-6, the V gene TRBV6-5, with no clear D. The CDR3 loop spans 16 amino acids. Trimming left V 4 bases short and J 1 base short, with 11 bases between. Per the germline V gene, CDR1 is MNHEY and CDR2 is SVGAGI. CDR3 nucleotides: TGTGCCAGCAGTTGGAAAGGGATTTCTGGGGCCAACGTCCTGACTTTC. It translates to CASSWKGISGANVLTF.